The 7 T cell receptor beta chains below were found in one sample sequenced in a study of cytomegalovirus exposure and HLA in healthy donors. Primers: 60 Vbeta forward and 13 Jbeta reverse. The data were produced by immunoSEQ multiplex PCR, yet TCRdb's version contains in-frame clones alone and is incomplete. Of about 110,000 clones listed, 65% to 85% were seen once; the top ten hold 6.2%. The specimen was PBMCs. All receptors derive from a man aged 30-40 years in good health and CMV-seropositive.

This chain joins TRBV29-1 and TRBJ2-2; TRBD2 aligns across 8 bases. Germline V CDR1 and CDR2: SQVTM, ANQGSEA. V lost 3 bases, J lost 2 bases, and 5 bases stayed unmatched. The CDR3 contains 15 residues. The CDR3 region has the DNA TGCAGCGTTGACCGCCGGGGGGGCAACACCGGGGAGCTGTTTTTT. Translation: CSVDRRGGNTGELFF.

CDR3 DNA: TGTGCCTGGAGTCGACTAGCGGGGTACCAAGAGACCCAGTACTTC. This encodes CAWSRLAGYQETQYF. This chain uses TRBV30 with TRBJ2-5, with 11 bases that match TRBD2. The J segment lost 0 bases and the V segment lost 2 bases, leaving 2 bases of the junction unmatched. Germline CDR1 reads GTSNPN; CDR2 reads SVGIG (reference sequence). This CDR3 has 15 amino acids.

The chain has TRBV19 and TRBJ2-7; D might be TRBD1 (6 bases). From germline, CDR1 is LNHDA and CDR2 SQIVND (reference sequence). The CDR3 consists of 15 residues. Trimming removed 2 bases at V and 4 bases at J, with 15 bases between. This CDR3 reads CASSINLGGRYEQYF. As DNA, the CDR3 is TGTGCCAGTAGTATAAATCTTGGGGGCAGGTACGAGCAGTACTTC.

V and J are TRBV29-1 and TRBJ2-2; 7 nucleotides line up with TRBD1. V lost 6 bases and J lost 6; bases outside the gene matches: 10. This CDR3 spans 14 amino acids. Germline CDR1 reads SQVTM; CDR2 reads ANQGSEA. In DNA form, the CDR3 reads TGCAGCGTAGCCCCTGACAGGGACGCCGGGGAGCTGTTTTTT. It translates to CSVAPDRDAGELFF.

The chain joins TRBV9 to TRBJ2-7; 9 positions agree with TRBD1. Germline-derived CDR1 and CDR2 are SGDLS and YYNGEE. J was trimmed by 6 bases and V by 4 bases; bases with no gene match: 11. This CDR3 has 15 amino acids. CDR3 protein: CASSPRGGTGREQYF. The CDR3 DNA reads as TGTGCCAGCAGCCCTAGGGGAGGGACAGGGCGCGAGCAGTACTTC. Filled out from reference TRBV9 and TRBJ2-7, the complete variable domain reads DSGVTQTPKHLITATGQRVTLRCSPRSGDLSVYWYQQSLDQGLQFLIQYYNGEERAKGNILERFSAQQFPDLHSELNLSSLELGDSALYFCASSPRGGTGREQYFGPGTRLTVT.

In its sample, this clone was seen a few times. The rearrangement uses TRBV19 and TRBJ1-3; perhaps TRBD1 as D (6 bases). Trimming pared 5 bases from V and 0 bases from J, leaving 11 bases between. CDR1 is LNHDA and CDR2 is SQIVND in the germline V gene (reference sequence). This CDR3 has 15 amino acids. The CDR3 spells CASSYGQTSGNTIYF. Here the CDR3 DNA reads TGTGCCAGTAGTTACGGACAGACCTCTGGAAACACCATATATTTT.

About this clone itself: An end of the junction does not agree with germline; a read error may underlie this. The CDR3 DNA reads as TGTTCCAGCAGCGACCGACAGACCTACGAGCAGTACTTC. Its protein product is CSSSDRQTYEQYF. This chain connects TRBV7-9 to TRBJ2-7; D possibly corresponds to TRBD1 (5 bases). CDR3 size: 13 residues. From germline, CDR1 is SEHNR and CDR2 FQNEAQ (reference sequence).